The 28 T cell receptor beta chains presented below share a single source sample, sequenced in a study of blood T cells in healthy people across ages. The authors ran a second PCR of roughly 6 to 11 cycles using a sample-barcoded 5' primer and a J-beta primer mix. Each CDR3 protein is one row after TCRdb ran MiXCR on the 5' RACE reads. The sample has roughly 1,800,000 distinct CDR3 sequences, around half seen once. Sequencing was performed on blood. These receptors were collected from a woman in her 40s in good health.

The rearrangement uses TRBV29-1 and TRBJ2-7, with a tentative D call TRBD2 (6 bases). The V gene lost 0 bases and the J gene lost 4 bases, with 16 bases spanning the gap. The germline gives CDR1 SQVTM, CDR2 ANQGSEA. There are 15 residues in the CDR3. The CDR3 nucleotides are TGCAGCGTTGAAGAAGGAAGAAGACGGGGGTACGAGCAGTACTTC. Protein: CSVEEGRRRGYEQYF.

To note about this clonotype: The junction departs from the called germline gene at one end, perhaps through a read error. The rearrangement joins TRBV29-1 to TRBJ2-1; tentative D call: TRBD2 (6 bases). Germline V gives CDR1 SQVTM, CDR2 ANQGSEA. CDR3 length: 14 residues. The CDR3 protein is CSVPSGSSYTEQFF. CDR3 bases: TGCAGCGTTCCCTCCGGGAGCTCCTACACTGAGCAGTTCTTC.

The rearrangement links TRBV10-3 to TRBJ2-5; no reliable D call. V was clipped by 1 base and J by 2 bases, with 8 bases between them. From germline, CDR1 is ENHRY and CDR2 SYGVKD. The CDR3 totals 14 residues. Here the CDR3 reads CAISEWTEQETQYF. Written as DNA, the CDR3 is TGTGCCATCAGTGAGTGGACGGAACAAGAGACCCAGTACTTC.

The V gene is TRBV20-1, the J gene TRBJ2-7; no definite D call. V lost 3 bases to trimming and J lost 7 bases, with 19 bases between them. The germline V gene encodes CDR1 DFQATT and CDR2 SNEGSKA (reference sequence). The CDR3 contains 14 residues. CDR3 coding DNA: TGCAGTGCTAGCTCCCCAGAATCTCACAATGAGCAGTACTTC. Protein sequence: CSASSPESHNEQYF.

V and J are TRBV28 and TRBJ2-5; the match to TRBD2 covers 13 bases. Per germline, CDR1 MDHEN and CDR2 SYDVKM. The junction had 13 bases not matched to a gene; V was cut back by 4 bases and J by 11 bases. The CDR3 spans 16 residues. The CDR3, as DNA: TGTGCCAGCAGTTCTACTAGCGGGGGGGCTCACAATGAGCAGTACTTC. Amino acids: CASSSTSGGAHNEQYF.

V usage is TRBV18 and J usage is TRBJ2-1, with D perhaps TRBD2 (6 bases). The CDR3 has 14 amino acids. Trimming left V 4 bases short and J 8 bases short, with 15 bases between. Germline CDR1 KGHSH, CDR2 LQKENI. DNA of the CDR3: TGTGCCAGCTCACGCTTGCAGGGAGGCGATGAGCAGTTCTTC. Amino acid sequence: CASSRLQGGDEQFF.

The chain links TRBV20-1 to TRBJ2-7; D ambiguous. The CDR3 spans 13 residues. Trimming shortened V by 1 base and J by 0 bases, and 7 bases separated the two germline ends. Germline V CDR1 and CDR2: DFQATT, SNEGSKA (reference sequence). CDR3 loop: CSARVSSSYEQYF. Written as DNA, the CDR3 is TGCAGTGCTAGAGTGTCGAGCTCCTACGAGCAGTACTTC.

This clonotype has just one count. The chain couples TRBV6-1 to TRBJ1-1; TRBD1 agrees at 7 bases. CDR3 length: 15 residues. CDR1 and CDR2 from the germline V gene are MNHNS and SASEGT. J lost 0 bases, V lost 7 bases, and 8 bases had no gene match. The CDR3 DNA follows: TGTGCCAGCACTACAGGGGACTTACTGAACACTGAAGCTTTCTTT. This sequence encodes CASTTGDLLNTEAFF.

This clonotype has more than one count but fewer than ten. This chain connects TRBV6-2 or TRBV6-3 to TRBJ2-5; D gene ambiguous. V gave up 2 bases and J gave up 0 bases, with 13 bases separating them. The CDR3 extends over 16 amino acids. Germline values: CDR1 MNHEY, CDR2 SVGEGT. The CDR3, as DNA: TGTGCCAGCAGTTACCAAGAAACAGAGTACCAAGAGACCCAGTACTTC. The encoded protein is CASSYQETEYQETQYF.

This chain links TRBV12-3 or TRBV12-4 with TRBJ2-7; 10 bases agree with TRBD1. The CDR3 loop spans 12 amino acids. The J segment lost 7 bases and the V segment lost 6 bases, leaving 3 bases of the junction unmatched. CDR3 in amino acids: CASRGQGREQYF. Written as DNA, the CDR3 is TGTGCCAGCAGGGGACAGGGGAGAGAGCAGTACTTC.

Remarks on this clonotype: The conserved phenylalanine or tryptophan is not found at the CDR3 terminus, so this likely reflects a read error. The V gene is TRBV7-9, the J gene TRBJ2-3; no reliable D call. This CDR3 is 14 amino acids long. Trimming shortened V by 5 bases and J by 3 bases, and 12 bases separated the two germline ends. Germline-derived CDR1 and CDR2 are SEHNR and FQNEAQ (reference sequence). The CDR3 nucleotides are TGTGCCAGCAGCAGTCTTAATAGTACAGATACGCAGTATTTG. Protein sequence: CASSSLNSTDTQYL.

Concerning this clonotype itself: The junction departs from germline at one end; a sequencing error may be responsible. The V and J genes are TRBV20-1 and TRBJ2-1; D is uncertain. Germline values: CDR1 DFQATT, CDR2 SNEGSKA (reference sequence). This CDR3 comprises 13 residues. CDR3 coding DNA: TGCGGTGCTAGAGATCGGTCCTACAATGAGCAGTTCTTC. Protein product: CGARDRSYNEQFF.

The chain couples TRBV20-1 to TRBJ1-2; possible D gene TRBD1, 5 bases. The V gene's germline CDR1 is DFQATT and CDR2 SNEGSKA (reference sequence). There are 13 residues in the CDR3. The ends were cut back, 5 bases at V and 3 bases at J, with 13 bases in the middle. The CDR3 sequence is CSASAGTDYGYTF. CDR3 sequence (DNA): TGCAGTGCTTCGGCCGGGACCGACTATGGCTACACCTTC.

Concerning this clonotype: At one boundary the junction diverges from the germline segment, which might be a read error. J is TRBJ2-1 and V is TRBV6-5; TRBD1 or TRBD2 may be the D gene (5 bases each). The CDR3 loop spans 14 amino acids. CDR1 and CDR2 (germline): MNHEY, SVGAGI. The CDR3 region has the DNA TGTGCCAGCGGTTACTACGGGGCCGGGGATGAGCAGTTCTTC. This gives the protein CASGYYGAGDEQFF.

V usage is TRBV6-5 and J usage is TRBJ2-5; weak D call: TRBD1 (6 bases). Germline loops: CDR1 MNHEY, CDR2 SVGAGI. CDR3 length equals 14 residues. V dropped 5 bases and J dropped 5 bases, with 15 bases sitting between them. The CDR3: CASSKLQGGETQYF. CDR3 DNA sequence: TGTGCCAGCAGTAAACTACAGGGTGGCGAGACCCAGTACTTC.

The chain joins TRBV7-9 to TRBJ1-1; no clear D. CDR3 length: 14 residues. The V end was cut by 5 bases, the J end by 0 bases, with 10 bases between. From germline, CDR1 is SEHNR and CDR2 FQNEAQ (reference sequence). The DNA for the CDR3 is TGTGCCAGCAGCCTGCGGCGGCTGAACACTGAAGCTTTCTTT. As protein: CASSLRRLNTEAFF.

The chain recombines TRBV4-2 with TRBJ2-7; D possibly corresponds to TRBD2 (6 bases). The end of the DNA aligns better with TRBJ2-5, so the J call may be wrong. This CDR3 is 14 amino acids long. CDR1 is LGHNA and CDR2 is YNFKEQ in the germline V gene. For the CDR3, the DNA is TGTGCCAGCAGCCAAAGAAACGGGGGAGAGACCCAGTACTTC. Protein product: CASSQRNGGETQYF.

Only a few counts were recorded for this clonotype. The chain has TRBV5-1 and TRBJ2-1; 11 bases align to TRBD2. Germline lookup yields CDR1 SGHRS and CDR2 YFSETQ. The CDR3 contains 16 residues. The ends lost 4 bases at V and 4 bases at J; junction bases unmatched: 7. The CDR3: CASSLQASGGYNEQFF. As DNA, the CDR3 is TGCGCCAGCAGCCTTCAAGCTAGCGGGGGGTACAATGAGCAGTTCTTC.

This clonotype appeared a few times. The chain combines TRBV5-5 with TRBJ2-4, with 7 bases fitting TRBD1. The germline V gene has CDR1 SGHKS and CDR2 YYEKEE (reference sequence). This CDR3 is built from 14 residues. J lost 9 bases, V lost 1 base, and 7 bases had no gene match. The CDR3 DNA sequence: TGTGCCAGCAGCTTGATGCAGGGGGAAAGCATTCAGTACTTC. Protein sequence: CASSLMQGESIQYF.

The chain joins TRBV6-6 to TRBJ2-3; D is perhaps TRBD1 or TRBD2 (6 bases each). The CDR3 sequence is 15 residues long. Germline lookup yields CDR1 MNHNY and CDR2 SVGAGI (reference sequence). V lost 5 bases, J lost 8 bases, and 20 bases lay in between. CDR3: CASSSPEGGKATQYF. The CDR3 coding sequence is TGTGCCAGCAGTAGCCCAGAGGGGGGCAAAGCTACGCAGTATTTT.

This clonotype has only a few counts. The V and J genes are TRBV6-2 or TRBV6-3 and TRBJ2-4; 8 bases align to TRBD2. Trimming cost V 8 bases and J 0 bases; bases outside gene matches: 9. Germline V gives CDR1 MNHEY, CDR2 SVGEGT. There are 16 residues in the CDR3. The CDR3 sequence: CASGQRGGVAKNIQYF. CDR3 coding DNA: TGTGCCAGCGGACAACGGGGGGGCGTAGCCAAAAACATTCAGTACTTC.

This chain uses TRBV7-2 with TRBJ2-1, with D possibly matching TRBD1 (6 bases). The CDR3 contains 15 residues. Trimming shortened V by 4 bases and J by 4 bases, and 14 bases separated the two germline ends. Germline CDR1 and CDR2: SGHTA and FQGNSA. CDR3 sequence reads: CTSSSRQDIYNEQFF. Written as DNA, the CDR3 is TGTACCAGCAGCTCCCGACAGGATATTTACAATGAGCAGTTCTTC.

This clonotype occurred a few times. The chain has TRBV20-1 and TRBJ2-6; D is perhaps TRBD1 or TRBD2 (5 bases each). The CDR3 runs 18 residues. Germline CDR1 DFQATT, CDR2 SNEGSKA (reference sequence). V was pared by 0 bases and J by 0 bases, with 15 bases between. The CDR3 region has the DNA TGCAGTGCTAGAGATTTCCGGGGCTTAAGCTCTGGGGCCAACGTCCTGACTTTC. Encoded protein: CSARDFRGLSSGANVLTF.

The chain combines TRBV24-1 with TRBJ2-4; D is unclear. The CDR3 is made up of 13 amino acids. V lost 12 bases and J 6 bases, leaving 17 bases between the germline ends. Looked up from germline, CDR1 is KGHDR and CDR2 is SFDVKD. The CDR3 reads CAAGLNIANIQYF. The CDR3 nucleotides are TGTGCCGCCGGTCTGAACATCGCAAACATTCAGTACTTC.

The J gene is TRBJ2-7, the V gene TRBV5-1; D possibly matches TRBD1 or TRBD2 (5 bases each). Germline lookup yields CDR1 SGHRS and CDR2 YFSETQ. The V end lost 7 bases, the J end lost 4 bases, and 15 bases lay between the germline ends. This CDR3 spans 13 amino acids. Written as DNA, the CDR3 is TGCGCCAGCGCCCGGGACCAAGTTTACGAGCAGTACTTC. It yields the protein CASARDQVYEQYF.

The V call is TRBV4-1, the J call TRBJ2-1; TRBD2 might be the D (5 bases). The ends were cut back, 1 base at V and 9 bases at J, with 13 bases in the middle. The CDR3 is 14 amino acids. Per germline, CDR1 MGHRA and CDR2 YSYEKL. The CDR3 protein is CASSQGEGWIEQFF. The CDR3, as DNA: TGCGCCAGCAGCCAAGGTGAGGGATGGATTGAGCAGTTCTTC.

This clonotype was detected a few times. This chain joins TRBV4-3 and TRBJ2-5, with 7 bases that match TRBD2. V lost 0 bases to trimming and J lost 5 bases; unmatched junction nucleotides: 9. The CDR3 runs to 16 residues. Germline CDR1 is LGHNA and CDR2 is YSLEER. The DNA of the CDR3 is TGCGCCAGCAGCCAAGATCACCCCCTGGGAGGGGAGACCCAGTACTTC. This sequence encodes CASSQDHPLGGETQYF.

The V and J genes are TRBV7-2 and TRBJ1-5; D uncertain. This CDR3 comprises 13 residues. Trimming stripped 5 bases from V and 4 bases from J, with 9 bases between. The germline V gene encodes CDR1 SGHTA and CDR2 FQGNSA. The CDR3, as DNA: TGTGCCAGCAGCCGAAGTATAAATCAGCCCCAGCATTTT. Translated: CASSRSINQPQHF. Based on the CDR3 plus reference TRBV7-2 and TRBJ1-5, the full variable domain is GAGVSQSPSNKVTEKGKDVELRCDPISGHTALYWYRQSLGQGLEFLIYFQGNSAPDKSGLPSDRFSAERTGGSVSTLTIQRTQQEDSAVYLCASSRSINQPQHFGDGTRLSIL.